A selection of T cell receptor beta chains follows, all from one sample in a study of technical replicates of blood from several donors. The data were produced by immunoSEQ multiplex PCR, yet TCRdb's version contains in-frame clones alone and is incomplete. Of under 100,000 clones in the sample, roughly 95% were seen once. Sequencing input: T cells isolated from PBMCs. All receptors derive from a human donor in good health. The CDR3 runs from the conserved cysteine through the conserved F or W. Fields, in order: CDR3 DNA, CDR3 protein, V gene, clone size, J gene, D gene. D genes are given only for firm matches. Clone size is given for some rows only: seen once, a few or many times, or a class if the clone is expanded.

CDR3nt: TGTGCCAGCAGTCCTGGACGGGGAGAAGAGACCCAGTACTTC
CDR3aa: CASSPGRGEETQYF
v_gene: TRBV27
abundance: -
j_gene: TRBJ2-5
d_gene: -

CDR3nt: TGTGCCAGCAGCTCCTCGGGACAGGGCATGAGCACTGAAGCTTTCTTT
CDR3aa: CASSSSGQGMSTEAFF
v_gene: TRBV11-3
abundance: -
j_gene: TRBJ1-1
d_gene: TRBD1

CDR3nt: TGTGCCAGCAGCCCCGGGAGGTGGGGACAGGGGGGCAATCAGCCCCAGCATTTT
CDR3aa: CASSPGRWGQGGNQPQHF
v_gene: TRBV28
abundance: -
j_gene: TRBJ1-5
d_gene: TRBD1

CDR3nt: TGCGCCAGCAGGCAGACTTTAGGCAATGAGCAGTTCTTC
CDR3aa: CASRQTLGNEQFF
v_gene: TRBV5-1
abundance: -
j_gene: TRBJ2-1
d_gene: -

CDR3nt: TGCAGCGCCCAAGGACAGGTCAACTACGAGCAGTACTTC
CDR3aa: CSAQGQVNYEQYF
v_gene: TRBV29-1
abundance: -
j_gene: TRBJ2-7
d_gene: TRBD1

CDR3nt: TGTGCCAGCAGCCCTGGACAGGGCCCCTACGAGCAGTACTTC
CDR3aa: CASSPGQGPYEQYF
v_gene: TRBV14
abundance: -
j_gene: TRBJ2-7
d_gene: TRBD1

CDR3nt: TGTGCCAGCAGCCCTCGCGGGAATCAGCCCCAGCATTTT
CDR3aa: CASSPRGNQPQHF
v_gene: TRBV9
abundance: -
j_gene: TRBJ1-5
d_gene: -

CDR3nt: TGTGCCAGCAGCTTCAGCGGGAACTACGAGCAGTACTTC
CDR3aa: CASSFSGNYEQYF
v_gene: TRBV13
abundance: few
j_gene: TRBJ2-7
d_gene: TRBD2

CDR3nt: TGCGCCAGCAGCCAATCACGGGGGGCTGGAAACACCATATATTTT
CDR3aa: CASSQSRGAGNTIYF
v_gene: TRBV4-1
abundance: once
j_gene: TRBJ1-3
d_gene: -

CDR3nt: TGCGCCAGCAGCCAGGGCAGGGGTGGCACCGGGGAGCTGTTTTTT
CDR3aa: CASSQGRGGTGELFF
v_gene: TRBV4-1
abundance: -
j_gene: TRBJ2-2
d_gene: -

CDR3nt: TGCGCCAGCAGCTTGGGGACAGGGGGCGACCAGCCCCAGCATTTT
CDR3aa: CASSLGTGGDQPQHF
v_gene: TRBV5-1
abundance: -
j_gene: TRBJ1-5
d_gene: TRBD1

CDR3nt: TGTGCCAGCAGCCATAGCGGGGGGTTCGATGAGCAGTTCTTC
CDR3aa: CASSHSGGFDEQFF
v_gene: TRBV7-3
abundance: -
j_gene: TRBJ2-1
d_gene: TRBD2

CDR3nt: TGTGCTAGTGGTTTGGTACTTAGGGGTAGCAATCAGCCCCAGCATTTT
CDR3aa: CASGLVLRGSNQPQHF
v_gene: TRBV12-5
abundance: -
j_gene: TRBJ1-5
d_gene: -

CDR3nt: TGTGCAAGTCGCGTCCGGGACAGGGGCTACGAGCAGTACTTC
CDR3aa: CASRVRDRGYEQYF
v_gene: TRBV12-2
abundance: -
j_gene: TRBJ2-7
d_gene: -

CDR3nt: TGCGCCAGCAGCTCCGGACAGGGACAGGCAGATACGCAGTATTTT
CDR3aa: CASSSGQGQADTQYF
v_gene: TRBV5-1
abundance: -
j_gene: TRBJ2-3
d_gene: TRBD1

CDR3nt: TGTGCCAGTAGCTTTAGCGGACTCTACAATGAGCAGTTCTTC
CDR3aa: CASSFSGLYNEQFF
v_gene: TRBV19
abundance: once
j_gene: TRBJ2-1
d_gene: -

CDR3nt: TGTGCCAGCAGCTTGCTGGCGGGCACAGATACGCAGTATTTT
CDR3aa: CASSLLAGTDTQYF
v_gene: TRBV5-4
abundance: -
j_gene: TRBJ2-3
d_gene: -

CDR3nt: TGTGCCAGCAGCTCTCGTACCGGGACAGGGTCCTTC
CDR3aa: CASSSRTGTGSF
v_gene: TRBV7-2
abundance: -
j_gene: TRBJ2-7
d_gene: TRBD1